This T cell receptor beta chain originates from a study of molecular identifiers for immune sequencing clone quantification. The CDR3 totals 18 residues. Germline V CDR1 and CDR2: LGHNA, YSLEER. Trimming pared 0 bases from V and 7 bases from J, leaving 19 bases between. TCR libraries were built in bulk with a published protocol and specific TCR primers. One entry per CDR3 protein results from TCRdb running MiXCR on the PCR reads. The table lists over 600,000 distinct CDR3 sequences, 15% to 20% of them singletons. This clonotype showed up many times. The chain carries TRBV4-3 and TRBJ1-6, with TRBD1 as a possible D gene (5 bases). What was sequenced was naive CD8+ T cells from blood, with Jurkat cell RNA spiked in. Described subset: FACS-sorted CD8+CD4-CCR7+CD45RA+ naive T cells. This TCR was sampled from a human donor in good health. Some libraries in this study had Jurkat cell RNA spiked in. CDR3: CASSQEGGIGRRNSPLHF. The DNA of the CDR3 is TGCGCCAGCAGCCAAGAGGGGGGAATAGGACGAAGGAATTCACCCCTCCACTTT.